This TCR beta chain derives from a study of T cells in Graves' hyperthyroidism and ophthalmopathy. Study-level points and caveats: Patients with ophthalmopathy were separated from those with stable hyperthyroidism by a 13 V-J model. In validation, the model predicted ophthalmopathy. These predictions came a median roughly 6.5 months before onset.

Aged 18 to 65, the patients had hyperthyroidism that was newly diagnosed and had lasted under 2 months. Diagnosing involved the use of clinical symptoms, serum thyroxine and TRAb, thyroid ultrasound and orbital computed tomography. RNA transcripts yielded amplified TCR beta CDR3 regions. The HTBI primer set served for first-round RT-PCR of the TCR CDR3. TCRdb analysed the multiplex PCR reads with MiXCR anew, one entry per CDR3 protein. The profile covers approximately 870,000 distinct CDR3 sequences, with about two fifths appearing a single time and about 8.9% taken by the ten largest. With respect to this clonotype: No antigen is known for it.

The sequenced sample consisted of blood. The receptor comes from a man between 18 and 29 years old with Graves' hyperthyroidism.

This CDR3 reads CAISESRSLKHF. CDR3 sequence (DNA): TGTGCCATCAGTGAGTCCCGGTCCTTGAAGCATTTT. J is TRBJ1-5 and V is TRBV10-3, with D unclear. The CDR3 has 12 amino acids. The V gene's germline CDR1 is ENHRY and CDR2 SYGVKD. The ends were cut back, 0 bases at V and 14 bases at J, with 11 bases in the middle.